Listed here are 30 T cell receptor beta chains from one sample, sequenced in a study of T-cell reconstitution after alpha-beta-depleted transplantation in children. Unique molecular identifiers were incorporated during preparation of the TCRbeta library. TCRdb itself ran the PCR reads through MiXCR, one entry per CDR3 protein. The table shows some 260,000 distinct CDR3 sequences, with 20% to 30% occurring only once. The input for sequencing was PBMCs, mostly from graft donor cells, taken 360 days after TCRalphabeta/CD19-depleted stem cell transplant. Receptor source: a female patient between 2 and 15 years old who had a stem cell transplant for congenital amegakaryocytic thrombocytopenia, so the T cells may come from the graft donor.

The CDR3 bases are TGTGCCAGCAGCCCCCGGAGGGGGAGCCCCTACGAGCAGTACTTC. Translating gives CASSPRRGSPYEQYF. The V and J genes are TRBV9 and TRBJ2-7, with D possibly called TRBD1 or TRBD2 (6 bases each). Trimming removed 4 bases from V and 2 bases from J, with 16 bases in between. Germline V lookup: CDR1 SGDLS, CDR2 YYNGEE. This CDR3 region has 15 residues.

This clonotype was detected only a few times. V and J are TRBV5-1 and TRBJ2-5; the match to TRBD1 covers 8 bases. CDR3 length: 13 amino acids. Germline-derived CDR1 and CDR2 are SGHRS and YFSETQ. Unmatched junction bases numbered 3, after V lost 3 bases and J lost 5 bases. In DNA, the CDR3 is TGCGCCAGCAGCTCCAGGGGGCCGGAGACCCAGTACTTC. It encodes CASSSRGPETQYF.

This clonotype has at least ten counts. A junction boundary mismatches the germline segment, possibly from a read error. V usage is TRBV5-1 and J usage is TRBJ2-4; possibly TRBD1 or TRBD2 for D (5 bases each). The CDR3 contains 11 residues. The germline V gene encodes CDR1 SGHRS and CDR2 YFSETQ. The CDR3 loop reads CASSYGTREDF. CDR3 DNA: TGCGCCAGCAGCTACGGGACCCGAGAGGACTTC.

V is TRBV20-1 and J is TRBJ2-1; TRBD2 agrees at 8 bases. Germline values: CDR1 DFQATT, CDR2 SNEGSKA (reference sequence). The ends lost 6 bases at V and 3 bases at J; junction bases unmatched: 7. This CDR3 is 14 amino acids long. The CDR3 region is CSARLASFYNEQFF. CDR3 sequence (DNA): TGCAGTGCCAGACTAGCGAGTTTCTACAATGAGCAGTTCTTC.

The V gene is TRBV28, the J gene TRBJ2-7; no firm D call. Germline CDR1 and CDR2: MDHEN and SYDVKM. V was trimmed by 5 bases and J by 7 bases, leaving 9 bases between them. The CDR3 is made up of 11 amino acids. The CDR3 loop reads CASSGKVEQYF. DNA of the CDR3: TGTGCCAGCAGTGGTAAGGTTGAGCAGTACTTC.

The genes are TRBV3-1 and TRBJ2-1, with no clear D. Germline CDR1 is LGHDT and CDR2 is YNNKEL (reference sequence). The CDR3 contains 14 residues. The germline V and J ends were trimmed by 1 base and 4 bases, with 8 bases remaining between them. This CDR3 reads CASSQAGNYNEQFF. CDR3 sequence (DNA): TGTGCCAGCAGCCAAGCAGGTAATTACAATGAGCAGTTCTTC.

The V gene is TRBV14, the J gene TRBJ2-7, with a weak D call TRBD1 (5 bases). Germline V gives CDR1 SGHDN, CDR2 FVKESK. The CDR3 is made up of 14 amino acids. V dropped 0 bases and J dropped 4 bases, with 10 bases sitting between them. This chain's CDR3 is CASSQERGEYEQYF. Here the CDR3 DNA reads TGTGCCAGCAGCCAAGAAAGGGGCGAGTACGAGCAGTACTTC.

The chain uses TRBV12-3 or TRBV12-4 and TRBJ1-4; TRBD1 matches at 7 bases. This CDR3 has 16 residues. V was clipped by 4 bases and J by 3 bases; unmatched bases: 8. The CDR3 DNA reads as TGTGCCAGCAGTTCCACAATGACAGGGTCTAATGAAAAACTGTTTTTT. This translates into CASSSTMTGSNEKLFF.

This clonotype was detected a few times. The chain recombines TRBV4-3 with TRBJ2-7, with a possible D match to TRBD1 (7 bases). CDR1 is LGHNA and CDR2 is YSLEER in the germline V gene. This CDR3 is 15 amino acids long. Trimming pared 0 bases from V and 5 bases from J, leaving 14 bases between. The CDR3 DNA is TGCGCCAGCAGCCAAGACAGGGGGGAGTTAAACGAGCAGTACTTC. As protein: CASSQDRGELNEQYF.

In its sample, this clonotype was seen a few times. This rearrangement joins TRBV3-1 to TRBJ1-1; D gene ambiguous. Trimming stripped 3 bases from V and 5 bases from J, with 7 bases between. Germline V CDR1 and CDR2: LGHDT, YNNKEL (reference sequence). CDR3 size: 12 residues. The CDR3 loop reads CASSHRLTEAFF. The CDR3 DNA sequence: TGTGCCAGCAGCCATCGGCTAACTGAAGCTTTCTTT.

The chain has TRBV15 and TRBJ1-1; 10 nucleotides align to TRBD1. The germline CDR1 and CDR2 sequences are LNHNV and YYDKDF (reference sequence). There are 14 residues in the CDR3. The V segment lost 4 bases and the J segment 3 bases; nucleotides outside the gene matches: 2. The CDR3: CATSKTGGHTEAFF. CDR3 DNA: TGTGCCACCAGCAAGACAGGGGGCCACACTGAAGCTTTCTTT.

The genes are TRBV12-3 or TRBV12-4 and TRBJ2-1; 8 bases are shared with TRBD1. This CDR3 is 13 amino acids long. Unmatched junction bases numbered 7, after V lost 10 bases and J lost 5 bases. This CDR3 reads CATLQGGNNEQFF. Here the CDR3 DNA reads TGTGCCACCCTACAGGGGGGAAACAATGAGCAGTTCTTC.

This clonotype was seen only a few times. CDR3 coding DNA: TGTGCCAGCAGTTTAGCGTGGAGGGGAAATCAGCCCCAGCATTTT. Amino acids: CASSLAWRGNQPQHF. V usage is TRBV12-3 or TRBV12-4 and J usage is TRBJ1-5, with TRBD1 as a possible D gene (5 bases). V was cut by 0 bases and J by 4 bases, with 10 bases left in between. The CDR3 totals 15 residues.

This clonotype was observed a handful of times. The rearrangement uses TRBV2 and TRBJ2-3; D remains unclear. CDR3 length: 16 amino acids. Trimming removed 5 bases at V and 6 bases at J, with 21 bases between. CDR1 and CDR2 (germline): SNHLY, FYNNEI. The CDR3 DNA is TGTGCCAGCAGTCCTCTTAGGGCGGCCTACCTGGATACGCAGTATTTT. It yields the protein CASSPLRAAYLDTQYF.

The chain joins TRBV7-9 to TRBJ2-1; D is undetermined. CDR3 size: 16 residues. Trimming took 3 bases from V and 2 from J, leaving 14 bases between them. Germline-derived CDR1 and CDR2 are SEHNR and FQNEAQ (reference sequence). The CDR3 spells CASSFVSFGPYNEQFF. The CDR3 DNA follows: TGTGCCAGCAGCTTCGTTAGCTTTGGGCCCTACAATGAGCAGTTCTTC. Full variable domain (rest looked up from reference TRBV7-9 and TRBJ2-1): DTGVSQNPRHKITKRGQNVTFRCDPISEHNRLYWYRQTLGQGPEFLTYFQNEAQLEKSRLLSDRFSAERPKGSFSTLEIQRTEQGDSAMYLCASSFVSFGPYNEQFFGPGTRLTVL.

The chain links TRBV6-2 or TRBV6-3 to TRBJ2-4; D is perhaps TRBD2 (5 bases). The germline gives CDR1 MNHEY, CDR2 SVGEGT. The CDR3 consists of 17 residues. V shed 0 bases and J shed 3 bases, with 15 bases lying between them. CDR3 protein: CASSYSTGRRVKNIQYF. CDR3 nucleotides: TGTGCCAGCAGTTACTCGACGGGGAGAAGAGTCAAAAACATTCAGTACTTC.

The CDR3 DNA reads TGTGCCAGCAGCCGACATACTAAGACTAGCGGGGGCACAGATACGCAGTATTTT. This codes for CASSRHTKTSGGTDTQYF. This chain links TRBV13 with TRBJ2-3; TRBD2 aligns across 11 bases. V dropped 5 bases and J dropped 1; count of bases not matched to a gene: 11. Germline CDR1 is PRHDT and CDR2 is FYEKMQ (reference sequence). The CDR3 has 18 residues.

This clonotype was observed many times. V usage is TRBV29-1 and J usage is TRBJ2-5, with no clear D. The CDR3 has 11 amino acids. V gave up 7 bases and J gave up 2 bases, with 8 bases separating them. CDR1 SQVTM and CDR2 ANQGSEA come from the germline V gene. The CDR3 is CSGGPQETQYF. CDR3 sequence (DNA): TGCAGCGGAGGACCACAAGAGACCCAGTACTTC.

For the CDR3, the DNA is TGCAGCGTTGGCCGAGGGGGGACAGGGAGGCACAATGAGCAGTTCTTC. As protein: CSVGRGGTGRHNEQFF. This chain uses TRBV29-1 with TRBJ2-1; TRBD1 aligns across 9 bases. J lost 5 bases, V lost 4 bases, and 12 bases had no gene match. CDR3 size: 16 residues. From germline, CDR1 is SQVTM and CDR2 ANQGSEA.

This clonotype appeared a few times. This chain uses TRBV12-3 or TRBV12-4 with TRBJ1-2; perhaps TRBD1 as D (6 bases). This CDR3 spans 13 amino acids. Trimming left V 4 bases short and J 6 bases short, with 12 bases between. Here the CDR3 DNA reads TGTGCCAGCAGTTGGCGACAGGTGGATGGCTACACCTTC. Translating gives CASSWRQVDGYTF.

The genes are TRBV29-1 and TRBJ2-7, with TRBD1 identical over 7 bases. J was trimmed by 6 bases and V by 2 bases; bases with no gene match: 16. Per germline, CDR1 SQVTM and CDR2 ANQGSEA. The CDR3 has 16 residues. The DNA for the CDR3 is TGCAGCGTTGAAACCGACGACAGGGACCCCTTAGGCGAGCAGTACTTC. This gives the protein CSVETDDRDPLGEQYF.

The rearrangement links TRBV7-2 to TRBJ2-2; D not resolved. The CDR3 is 12 amino acids. Trimming left V 4 bases short and J 6 bases short, with 6 bases between. Germline lookup yields CDR1 SGHTA and CDR2 FQGNSA. CDR3 bases: TGTGCCAGCAGCTGGAGCCCCGGGGAGCTGTTTTTT. This translates into CASSWSPGELFF.

This chain joins TRBV7-2 and TRBJ1-5, with D uncertain. Germline V gene sequence: CDR1 SGHTA, CDR2 FQGNSA. Trimming removed 1 base at V and 9 bases at J, with 10 bases between. The CDR3 spans 13 residues. Here the CDR3 reads CASSLEVFGPQHF. The CDR3 DNA is TGTGCCAGCAGCTTAGAAGTGTTTGGGCCCCAGCATTTT. Complete variable domain (other parts from reference TRBV7-2 and TRBJ1-5): GAGVSQSPSNKVTEKGKDVELRCDPISGHTALYWYRQSLGQGLEFLIYFQGNSAPDKSGLPSDRFSAERTGGSVSTLTIQRTQQEDSAVYLCASSLEVFGPQHFGDGTRLSIL.

V and J are TRBV25-1 and TRBJ2-4; possibly TRBD1 for D (6 bases). The ends were cut back, 1 base at V and 6 bases at J, with 13 bases in the middle. The germline CDR1 and CDR2 sequences are MGHDK and SYGVNS. This CDR3 has 15 amino acids. CDR3 region: CASSEWAGDRNIQYF. The CDR3 DNA follows: TGTGCCAGCAGTGAATGGGCAGGGGATAGAAACATTCAGTACTTC.

The chain carries TRBV13 and TRBJ2-5, with D perhaps TRBD1 (5 bases). CDR1 and CDR2 from the germline V gene are PRHDT and FYEKMQ (reference sequence). V was pared by 0 bases and J by 3 bases, with 20 bases between. The CDR3 spans 18 residues. The CDR3 is CASSLGRSGLAREETQYF. CDR3 bases: TGTGCCAGCAGCTTAGGCCGCTCAGGGTTAGCCCGCGAAGAGACCCAGTACTTC.

The CDR3, as DNA: TGTGCCAGCAGCTTTGGGGGTCTCTCCTACAATGAGCAGTTCTTC. Translated: CASSFGGLSYNEQFF. The chain is built from TRBV7-9 and TRBJ2-1, with D perhaps given as TRBD1 or TRBD2 (5 bases each). Trimming took 3 bases from V and 0 from J, leaving 9 bases between them. The V gene's germline CDR1 is SEHNR and CDR2 FQNEAQ (reference sequence). CDR3 length equals 15 residues.

This clonotype was detected ten times or more. This rearrangement joins TRBV28 to TRBJ2-7; D not resolved. Trimming cost V 2 bases and J 0 bases, with 14 bases left between them. This CDR3 spans 16 amino acids. CDR1 MDHEN and CDR2 SYDVKM come from the germline V gene. In DNA, the CDR3 is TGTGCCAGCAGTTTAAATATTGGCGAGAGCTCCTACGAGCAGTACTTC. The encoded protein is CASSLNIGESSYEQYF.

The chain is built from TRBV20-1 and TRBJ2-5; D possibly corresponds to TRBD2 (5 bases). Germline V gives CDR1 DFQATT, CDR2 SNEGSKA (reference sequence). The CDR3 consists of 14 residues. V lost 6 bases to trimming and J lost 5 bases, with 19 bases between them. Written as DNA, the CDR3 is TGCAGTGCCGATCAAGGACGGGTAGCGGAGACCCAGTACTTC. Residues: CSADQGRVAETQYF.

The DNA for the CDR3 is TGCAGTGCTACCGTCCGTAAGGAGACCCAGTACTTC. It yields the protein CSATVRKETQYF. The chain recombines TRBV20-1 with TRBJ2-5; D gene uncertain. CDR1 and CDR2 (germline): DFQATT, SNEGSKA (reference sequence). The CDR3 contains 12 residues. Trimming left V 4 bases short and J 5 bases short, with 11 bases between.

This clonotype was observed many times. The rearrangement links TRBV7-8 to TRBJ2-1; 8 bases are shared with TRBD2. With V trimmed by 1 base and J by 7 bases, 15 bases remained unmatched. Germline V gene data show CDR1 as SGHVS and CDR2 as FQNEAQ. CDR3 length: 18 amino acids. CDR3 sequence reads: CASSLDWAGGPYSNEQFF. CDR3 bases: TGTGCCAGCAGCTTAGACTGGGCGGGAGGCCCATATTCGAATGAGCAGTTCTTC.